The 29 T cell receptor beta chains in this list originate from one sample, sequenced in a study of blood T cell repertoires in COVID-19. Measured with immunoSEQ multiplex PCR; TCRdb has only the in-frame clones, and not every one. This table has around 330,000 clones, approximately 91% appearing once. The sequenced sample was PBMCs or T cells enriched from blood (not recorded which). All receptors come from a woman in her thirties or forties who had recovered from COVID-19.

The chain employs TRBV9 and TRBJ2-5; 8 bases are a match to TRBD1. The CDR3 loop spans 14 amino acids. V was clipped by 3 bases and J by 5 bases; unmatched bases: 6. Germline CDR1 SGDLS, CDR2 YYNGEE. CDR3 sequence: CASSAGQVMETQYF. DNA for the CDR3: TGTGCCAGCAGCGCGGGACAGGTGATGGAGACCCAGTACTTC. The entire variable domain, with the rest obtained from reference TRBV9 and TRBJ2-5, is as follows: DSGVTQTPKHLITATGQRVTLRCSPRSGDLSVYWYQQSLDQGLQFLIQYYNGEERAKGNILERFSAQQFPDLHSELNLSSLELGDSALYFCASSAGQVMETQYFGPGTRLLVL.

The chain couples TRBV11-3 to TRBJ2-7; 9 nucleotides match TRBD2. The germline V gene has CDR1 SGHNT and CDR2 YENEEA. With 5 bases clipped from V and 3 bases from J, the junction kept 11 bases outside the gene matches. There are 16 residues in the CDR3. The CDR3 loop reads CASSLSWTSEGYEQYF. CDR3 sequence (DNA): TGTGCCAGCAGCCTTTCTTGGACTAGCGAGGGCTACGAGCAGTACTTC.

The chain carries TRBV27 and TRBJ2-5, with 9 bases that match TRBD1. The germline gives CDR1 MNHEY, CDR2 SMNVEV (reference sequence). The CDR3 extends over 14 amino acids. V lost 4 bases, J lost 3 bases, and 3 bases stayed unmatched. The CDR3 loop is CASSSQGAKETQYF. The CDR3 region has the DNA TGTGCCAGCAGTTCACAGGGGGCGAAAGAGACCCAGTACTTC.

As regards this clone: At one of its ends the junction is not consistent with the germline gene, which may arise from a read error. Written as DNA, the CDR3 is TGTGCCACAAGTGAGGCGGGGTACAATGAGCAGTTCTTC. Protein product: CATSEAGYNEQFF. The chain is built from TRBV24-1 and TRBJ2-1, with D possibly TRBD2 on 6 matching bases. Germline V gives CDR1 KGHDR, CDR2 SFDVKD. CDR3 length: 13 residues.

The CDR3 DNA sequence: TGTGCCAGCAGCTCCACTAGAAACCACAATGAGCAGTTCTTC. Its translation is CASSSTRNHNEQFF. This sequence joins TRBV11-2 and TRBJ2-1; D may be TRBD2 (5 bases). The V gene lost 4 bases and the J gene lost 5 bases, with 12 bases spanning the gap. The V gene's germline CDR1 is SGHAT and CDR2 FQNNGV. The CDR3 spans 14 residues.

The V and J genes are TRBV27 and TRBJ2-7, with 15 bases aligning to TRBD2. The germline V gene has CDR1 MNHEY and CDR2 SMNVEV (reference sequence). J was trimmed by 2 bases and V by 8 bases; bases with no gene match: 13. The CDR3 length is 18 residues. The chain's CDR3 is CASSRTGTSGGTAYEQYF. In nucleotides, the CDR3 is TGTGCCAGCTCGAGAACCGGGACTAGCGGGGGGACCGCCTACGAGCAGTACTTC.

This clone was picked up one time. The V and J genes are TRBV15 and TRBJ1-5, with D possibly matching TRBD1 (5 bases). The germline V gene has CDR1 LNHNV and CDR2 YYDKDF (reference sequence). The germline V and J ends were trimmed by 0 bases and 5 bases, with 11 bases remaining between them. This CDR3 spans 15 amino acids. In DNA, the CDR3 is TGTGCCACCAGCAGAGATCCGGGGGGGGATCAGCCCCAGCATTTT. It codes for CATSRDPGGDQPQHF. The complete variable domain, with remaining parts taken from reference TRBV15 and TRBJ1-5, reads DAMVIQNPRYQVTQFGKPVTLSCSQTLNHNVMYWYQQKSSQAPKLLFHYYDKDFNNEADTPDNFQSRRPNTSFCFLDIRSPGLGDTAMYLCATSRDPGGDQPQHFGDGTRLSIL.

This chain's CDR3 is CARSLAKTSGRMGVLREQYF. CDR3 coding DNA: TGTGCCAGAAGCTTGGCCAAGACTAGCGGGAGAATGGGGGTTTTACGCGAGCAGTACTTC. V is TRBV5-3 and J is TRBJ2-7, with TRBD2 matching over 12 bases. TRBV5-3 is known as an ORF, though its function is uncertain. The V gene end was trimmed by 0 bases and the J gene end by 6 bases; junction bases not matched to a gene: 19. This CDR3 is 20 amino acids long.

With regard to this clone: Other DNA variants within this sample encode the same CDR3. This rearrangement joins TRBV7-2 to TRBJ2-5, with a possible D match to TRBD2 (5 bases). The CDR3 is made up of 13 amino acids. The V end lost 1 base, the J end lost 3 bases, and 6 bases lay between the germline ends. Germline-derived CDR1 and CDR2 are SGHTA and FQGNSA. The CDR3 protein is CASSLEREETQYF. CDR3 DNA sequence: TGTGCCAGCAGCTTAGAGAGGGAAGAGACCCAGTACTTC.

The V call is TRBV30, the J call TRBJ2-5, with D perhaps being TRBD1 or TRBD2 (5 bases each). Trimming shortened V by 5 bases and J by 1 base, and 11 bases separated the two germline ends. CDR3 length: 13 amino acids. The germline V gene encodes CDR1 GTSNPN and CDR2 SVGIG (reference sequence). The DNA of the CDR3 is TGTGCCTGGGGGGCGGGCTTCCAAGAGACCCAGTACTTC. Amino acids: CAWGAGFQETQYF.

J is TRBJ1-5 and V is TRBV23-1; D gene uncertain. TRBV23-1 is annotated as an ORF whose role is uncertain. The CDR3 is 14 amino acids. Trimming removed 0 bases at V and 8 bases at J, with 11 bases between. DNA of the CDR3: TGCGCCAGCAGTCAATCAACCCATACGGAGCCCCAGCATTTT. Translated: CASSQSTHTEPQHF.

The genes are TRBV7-9 and TRBJ1-4, with D perhaps TRBD1 (6 bases). V was clipped by 4 bases and J by 0 bases, with 12 bases between them. This CDR3 comprises 16 residues. The V gene's germline CDR1 is SEHNR and CDR2 FQNEAQ (reference sequence). CDR3 nucleotides: TGTGCCAGCAGCTCGCGGACAGCTGCAACTAATGAAAAACTGTTTTTT. Encoded protein: CASSSRTAATNEKLFF. Using reference TRBV7-9 and TRBJ1-4 for the parts outside the CDR3, the full variable domain is DTGVSQNPRHKITKRGQNVTFRCDPISEHNRLYWYRQTLGQGPEFLTYFQNEAQLEKSRLLSDRFSAERPKGSFSTLEIQRTEQGDSAMYLCASSSRTAATNEKLFFGSGTQLSVL.

The gene calls are TRBV2 and TRBJ2-5; D remains unclear. The length of the CDR3 is 11 residues. CDR1 and CDR2 (germline): SNHLY, FYNNEI. With 6 bases removed from V and 7 bases from J, the gap between germline ends came to 9 bases. The CDR3 sequence is CASRVVATQYF. The CDR3 DNA is TGTGCCAGCAGGGTAGTCGCGACCCAGTACTTC.

The chain employs TRBV11-2 and TRBJ2-7; tentative D call: TRBD2 (6 bases). Germline values: CDR1 SGHAT, CDR2 FQNNGV. There are 13 residues in the CDR3. The V end lost 2 bases, the J end lost 6 bases, and 11 bases lay between the germline ends. Written as DNA, the CDR3 is TGTGCCAGCAGCTTACTGGCGGAGGGCGAGCAGTACTTC. It encodes CASSLLAEGEQYF.

This sequence joins TRBV30 and TRBJ1-1; D not resolved. Germline CDR1 is GTSNPN and CDR2 is SVGIG (reference sequence). Trimming took 4 bases from V and 6 from J, leaving 12 bases between them. The CDR3 contains 12 residues. CDR3 residues: CAWNQVSAEAFF. In DNA, the CDR3 is TGTGCCTGGAACCAGGTGTCGGCTGAAGCTTTCTTT.

The J gene is TRBJ1-6, the V gene TRBV2; possibly TRBD1 for D (6 bases). Trimming pared 9 bases from V and 7 bases from J, leaving 19 bases between. Looked up from germline, CDR1 is SNHLY and CDR2 is FYNNEI. The CDR3 spans 15 residues. The CDR3 sequence is CASSSGRQGNSPLHF. Written as DNA, the CDR3 is TGTGCCAGTAGTTCCGGGAGGCAGGGGAATTCACCCCTCCACTTT.

V and J are TRBV6-6 and TRBJ1-1; D gene uncertain. Germline CDR1 MNHNY, CDR2 SVGAGI (reference sequence). The CDR3 consists of 14 residues. V was cut by 6 bases and J by 7 bases, with 18 bases left in between. The CDR3 DNA sequence: TGTGCCAGCAGCCCCGGCATCCAGAGGCATGAAGCTTTCTTT. Protein sequence: CASSPGIQRHEAFF.

The V call is TRBV2, the J call TRBJ2-3; TRBD2 agrees at 9 bases. The germline V gene has CDR1 SNHLY and CDR2 FYNNEI. The CDR3 runs 16 residues. V lost 5 bases, J lost 6 bases, and 12 bases stayed unmatched. The CDR3 loop reads CASSSSSSGAGDTQYF. CDR3 DNA sequence: TGTGCCAGCAGTAGCTCGTCTAGCGGGGCGGGGGATACGCAGTATTTT.

The chain has TRBV6-2 or TRBV6-3 and TRBJ2-7, with 8 bases that match TRBD1. Germline V gene lookup returns CDR1 MNHEY and CDR2 SVGEGT. J gave up 5 bases and V 5 bases, and 17 bases lay outside the gene matches. The CDR3 extends over 17 amino acids. Written as DNA, the CDR3 is TGTGCCAGCAGTACCCAGGGGCAGGGGGCGCTTTTCCACGAGCAGTACTTC. It translates to CASSTQGQGALFHEQYF.

The chain joins TRBV6-1 to TRBJ2-2, with a possible D match to TRBD1 (6 bases). The germline gives CDR1 MNHNS, CDR2 SASEGT. V dropped 2 bases and J dropped 5 bases, with 12 bases sitting between them. CDR3 size: 15 residues. The CDR3 sequence is CASSEMTGPTGELFF. CDR3 DNA: TGTGCCAGCAGTGAAATGACAGGACCAACCGGGGAGCTGTTTTTT.

The chain links TRBV19 to TRBJ2-2; no firm D call. V gave up 9 bases and J gave up 5 bases, with 10 bases separating them. The length of the CDR3 is 12 residues. In germline, CDR1 is LNHDA, CDR2 SQIVND (reference sequence). CDR3 DNA sequence: TGTGCCAGCCATAGTTTAACCGGGGAGCTGTTTTTT. Its translation: CASHSLTGELFF. Based on the CDR3 plus reference TRBV19 and TRBJ2-2, the full variable domain is DGGITQSPKYLFRKEGQNVTLSCEQNLNHDAMYWYRQDPGQGLRLIYYSQIVNDFQKGDIAEGYSVSREKKESFPLTVTSAQKNPTAFYLCASHSLTGELFFGEGSRLTVL.

CDR3 loop: CASRRAEGASYEQYF. In nucleotides, the CDR3 is TGTGCCAGCAGGAGGGCGGAGGGGGCGTCCTACGAGCAGTACTTC. The genes are TRBV5-8 and TRBJ2-7; D perhaps matches TRBD1 (7 bases). There are 15 residues in the CDR3. Germline lookup yields CDR1 SGHTS and CDR2 YDEGEE. V lost 5 bases and J 1 base, leaving 16 bases between the germline ends.

The chain is built from TRBV12-2 and TRBJ1-1; the table assigns TRBD1, which was not confirmed against the DNA. TRBV12-2 is a recognized pseudogene. The CDR3 sequence is 17 residues long. CDR3 sequence (DNA): TGTGCAAGTCGCTCTCACCCAGGGGGACTCCCGAGCACTGAAGCTTTCTTT. Its protein is CASRSHPGGLPSTEAFF.

The V gene is TRBV4-3, the J gene TRBJ2-5; D is unclear. V shed 0 bases and J shed 6 bases, with 8 bases lying between them. CDR1 is LGHNA and CDR2 is YSLEER in the germline V gene. The CDR3 runs to 13 residues. The DNA for the CDR3 is TGCGCCAGCAGCCAAGACCGAGGCAAGACCCAGTACTTC. Translation gives CASSQDRGKTQYF.

The chain uses TRBV2 and TRBJ2-7; TRBD2 matches 9 bases. This CDR3 contains 15 residues. The trim removed 2 bases at V and 2 bases at J, leaving 4 bases unmatched. Germline V lookup: CDR1 SNHLY, CDR2 FYNNEI. The CDR3 DNA is TGTGCCAGCAGTGAATCGGCTAGCGGGGCCTACGAGCAGTACTTC. Its protein is CASSESASGAYEQYF.

The V and J genes are TRBV28 and TRBJ1-2; 9 positions match TRBD1. The CDR3 consists of 16 residues. With V trimmed by 4 bases and J by 8 bases, 14 bases remained unmatched. The germline V gene encodes CDR1 MDHEN and CDR2 SYDVKM. The CDR3 loop is CASSSPDRGIQRGYTF. CDR3 DNA sequence: TGTGCCAGCAGTTCTCCGGACAGGGGAATTCAAAGGGGCTACACCTTC.

V is TRBV27 and J is TRBJ2-1; 7 bases are a match to TRBD2. CDR3 size: 16 residues. Trimming took 6 bases from V and 2 from J; bases not matched to a gene: 10. Germline-derived CDR1 and CDR2 are MNHEY and SMNVEV (reference sequence). This CDR3 is CASRGGVQKPYNEQFF. For the CDR3, the DNA is TGTGCCAGCAGGGGGGGGGTGCAAAAACCCTACAATGAGCAGTTCTTC.

A few counts support this clone. The genes are TRBV29-1 and TRBJ1-1, with D maybe TRBD1 (6 bases). V was cut by 4 bases and J by 8 bases, with 17 bases left in between. Germline CDR1 is SQVTM and CDR2 is ANQGSEA. This CDR3 has 13 residues. The CDR3 DNA is TGCAGCGTTGTTTCAGGGGCCGGGAGGGAAGCTTTCTTT. Translation: CSVVSGAGREAFF.

A remark on this clone: Other nucleotide sequences from this sample produce the same CDR3. This chain joins TRBV15 and TRBJ2-5; D is possibly TRBD1 (6 bases). The V and J ends lost 0 bases and 4 bases respectively, with 9 bases between them. Germline V CDR1 and CDR2: LNHNV, YYDKDF (reference sequence). The CDR3 contains 14 residues. CDR3 protein: CATSRDRGGETQYF. DNA for the CDR3: TGTGCCACCAGCAGAGACAGGGGTGGAGAGACCCAGTACTTC. Combining the CDR3 with reference TRBV15 and TRBJ2-5 gives the whole variable domain DAMVIQNPRYQVTQFGKPVTLSCSQTLNHNVMYWYQQKSSQAPKLLFHYYDKDFNNEADTPDNFQSRRPNTSFCFLDIRSPGLGDTAMYLCATSRDRGGETQYFGPGTRLLVL.